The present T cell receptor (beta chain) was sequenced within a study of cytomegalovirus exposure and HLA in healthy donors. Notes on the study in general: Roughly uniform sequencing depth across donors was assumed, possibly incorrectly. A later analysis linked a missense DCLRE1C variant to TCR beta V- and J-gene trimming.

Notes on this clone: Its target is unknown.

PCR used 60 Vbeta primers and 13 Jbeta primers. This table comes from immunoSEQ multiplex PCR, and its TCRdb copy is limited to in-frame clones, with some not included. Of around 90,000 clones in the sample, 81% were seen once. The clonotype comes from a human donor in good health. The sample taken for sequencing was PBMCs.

This CDR3 reads CASSLKTGFNSPLHF. The CDR3 region has the DNA TGTGCCAGCAGCTTGAAGACAGGGTTCAATTCACCCCTCCACTTT. V usage is TRBV5-4 and J usage is TRBJ1-6; 7 positions agree with TRBD1. CDR1 SGHNT and CDR2 YYREEE come from the germline V gene (reference sequence). This CDR3 comprises 15 residues. Losses at the gene ends were 1 base for V and 7 bases for J; bases not matched to a gene: 5.